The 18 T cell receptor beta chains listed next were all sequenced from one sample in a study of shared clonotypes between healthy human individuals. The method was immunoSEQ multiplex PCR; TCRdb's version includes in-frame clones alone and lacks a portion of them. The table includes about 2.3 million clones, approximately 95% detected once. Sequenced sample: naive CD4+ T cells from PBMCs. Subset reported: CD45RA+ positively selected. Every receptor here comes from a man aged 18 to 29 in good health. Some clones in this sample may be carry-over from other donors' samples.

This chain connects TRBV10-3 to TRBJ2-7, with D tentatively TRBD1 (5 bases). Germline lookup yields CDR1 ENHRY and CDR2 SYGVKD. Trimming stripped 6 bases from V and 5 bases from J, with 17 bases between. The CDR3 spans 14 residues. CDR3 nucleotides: TGTGCCATCAGCCCGTCCACAGGAACCCACGAGCAGTACTTC. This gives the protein CAISPSTGTHEQYF.

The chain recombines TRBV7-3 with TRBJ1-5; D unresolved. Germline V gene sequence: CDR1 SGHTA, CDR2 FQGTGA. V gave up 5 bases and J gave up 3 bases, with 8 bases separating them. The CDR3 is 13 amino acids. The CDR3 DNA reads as TGTGCCAGCAGCCCAGGAGTCAATCAGCCCCAGCATTTT. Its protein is CASSPGVNQPQHF. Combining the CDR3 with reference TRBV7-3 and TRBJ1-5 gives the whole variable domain GAGVSQTPSNKVTEKGKYVELRCDPISGHTALYWYRQSLGQGPEFLIYFQGTGAADDSGLPNDRFFAVRPEGSVSTLKIQRTERGDSAVYLCASSPGVNQPQHFGDGTRLSIL.

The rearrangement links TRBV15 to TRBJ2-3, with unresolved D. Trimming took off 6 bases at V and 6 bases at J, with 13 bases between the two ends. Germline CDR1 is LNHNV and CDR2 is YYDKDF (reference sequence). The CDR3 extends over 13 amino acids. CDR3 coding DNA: TGTGCCACCAGTATTGCCAGGTACGATACGCAGTATTTT. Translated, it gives CATSIARYDTQYF.

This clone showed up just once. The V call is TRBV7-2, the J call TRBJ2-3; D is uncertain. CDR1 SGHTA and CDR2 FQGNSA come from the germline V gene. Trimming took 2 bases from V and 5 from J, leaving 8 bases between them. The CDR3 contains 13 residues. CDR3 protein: CASSLFSRDTQYF. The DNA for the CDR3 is TGTGCCAGCAGCTTATTTAGTAGAGATACGCAGTATTTT.

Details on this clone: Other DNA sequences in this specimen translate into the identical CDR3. CDR3 loop: CASSFSNQPQHF. As DNA, the CDR3 is TGTGCCAGCAGCTTTAGCAATCAGCCCCAGCATTTT. The rearrangement uses TRBV6-6 and TRBJ1-5; no definite D call. V was clipped by 6 bases and J by 0 bases, with 3 bases between them. The CDR3 covers 12 residues. Germline V lookup: CDR1 MNHNY, CDR2 SVGAGI (reference sequence).

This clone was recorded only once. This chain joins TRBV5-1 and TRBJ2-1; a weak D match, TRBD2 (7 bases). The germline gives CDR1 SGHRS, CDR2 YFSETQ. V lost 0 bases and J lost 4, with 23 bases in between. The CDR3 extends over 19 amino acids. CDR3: CASSLEAGARPGAYNEQFF. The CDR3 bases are TGCGCCAGCAGCTTGGAGGCGGGAGCCCGCCCGGGGGCGTACAATGAGCAGTTCTTC.

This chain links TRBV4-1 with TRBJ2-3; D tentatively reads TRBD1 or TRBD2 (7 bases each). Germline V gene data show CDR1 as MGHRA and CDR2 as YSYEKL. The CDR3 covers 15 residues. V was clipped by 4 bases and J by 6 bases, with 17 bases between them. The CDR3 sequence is CASSPGGGRGDTQYF. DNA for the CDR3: TGCGCCAGCAGCCCAGGGGGAGGGAGGGGCGATACGCAGTATTTT.

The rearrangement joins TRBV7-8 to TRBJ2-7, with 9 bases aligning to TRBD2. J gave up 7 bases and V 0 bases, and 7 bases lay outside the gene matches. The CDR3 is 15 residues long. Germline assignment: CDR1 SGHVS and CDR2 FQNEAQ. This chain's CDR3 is CASSLAAGGPREQYF. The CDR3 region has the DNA TGTGCCAGCAGCTTAGCGGCGGGAGGGCCGCGGGAGCAGTACTTC.

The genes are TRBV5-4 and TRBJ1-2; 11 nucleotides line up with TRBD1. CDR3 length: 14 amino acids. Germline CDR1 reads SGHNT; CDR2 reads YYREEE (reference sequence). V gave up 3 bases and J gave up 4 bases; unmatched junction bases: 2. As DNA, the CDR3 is TGTGCCAGCAGCTCCGGGACAGGGGGCTATGGCTACACCTTC. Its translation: CASSSGTGGYGYTF.

CDR3 amino acids: CASSGWVGYDRQQETQYF. The DNA of the CDR3 is TGTGCCAGCAGCGGTTGGGTAGGGTATGACAGACAACAAGAGACCCAGTACTTC. The chain carries TRBV7-9 and TRBJ2-5; D is possibly TRBD1 (5 bases). Germline CDR1 is SEHNR and CDR2 is FQNEAQ (reference sequence). V dropped 5 bases and J dropped 2 bases, with 24 bases sitting between them. The CDR3 totals 18 residues.

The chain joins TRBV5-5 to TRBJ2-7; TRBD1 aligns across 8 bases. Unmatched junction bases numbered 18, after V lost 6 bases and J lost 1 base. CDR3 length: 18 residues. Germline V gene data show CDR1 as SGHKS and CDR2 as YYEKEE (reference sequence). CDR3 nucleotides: TGTGCCAGCACCCTCCGGTCTTTTCCGGGACAGGCTTCCTACGAGCAGTACTTC. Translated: CASTLRSFPGQASYEQYF.

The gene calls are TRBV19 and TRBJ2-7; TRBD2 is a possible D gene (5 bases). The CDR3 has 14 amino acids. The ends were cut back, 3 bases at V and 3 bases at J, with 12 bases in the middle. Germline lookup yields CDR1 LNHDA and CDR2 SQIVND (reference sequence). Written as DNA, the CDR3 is TGTGCCAGTAGTATGAATAGAGGGAACTACGAGCAGTACTTC. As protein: CASSMNRGNYEQYF.

The CDR3 here is CASSYESLEGYEQYF. DNA of the CDR3: TGTGCCAGCAGTTACGAGAGTCTAGAAGGGTACGAGCAGTACTTC. V usage is TRBV6-5 and J usage is TRBJ2-7; D ambiguous. Germline lookup yields CDR1 MNHEY and CDR2 SVGAGI. The germline V and J ends were trimmed by 2 bases and 4 bases, with 15 bases remaining between them. The CDR3 length is 15 residues.

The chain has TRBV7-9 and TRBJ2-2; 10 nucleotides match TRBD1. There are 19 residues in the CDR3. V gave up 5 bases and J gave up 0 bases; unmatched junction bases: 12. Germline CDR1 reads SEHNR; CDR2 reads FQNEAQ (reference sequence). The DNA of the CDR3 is TGTGCCAGCAGCCTCGCCACCGGGACAGGGGTCCCGAACACCGGGGAGCTGTTTTTT. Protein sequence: CASSLATGTGVPNTGELFF.

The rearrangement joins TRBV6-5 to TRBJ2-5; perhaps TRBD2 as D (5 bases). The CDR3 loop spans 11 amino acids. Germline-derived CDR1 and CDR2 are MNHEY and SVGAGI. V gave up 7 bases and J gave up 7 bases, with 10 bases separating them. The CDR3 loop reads CASKRDSTQYF. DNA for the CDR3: TGTGCCAGCAAGAGGGATTCGACCCAGTACTTC.

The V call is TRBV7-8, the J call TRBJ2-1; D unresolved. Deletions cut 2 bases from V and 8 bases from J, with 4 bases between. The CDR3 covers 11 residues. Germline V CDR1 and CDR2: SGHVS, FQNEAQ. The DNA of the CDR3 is TGTGCCAGCAGCTTAAGTGATGAGCAGTTCTTC. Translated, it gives CASSLSDEQFF.

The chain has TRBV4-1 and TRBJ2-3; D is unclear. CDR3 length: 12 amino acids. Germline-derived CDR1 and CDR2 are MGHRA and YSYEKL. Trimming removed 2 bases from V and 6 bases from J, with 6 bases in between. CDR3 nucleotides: TGCGCCAGCAGCCAACCCGGGGATACGCAGTATTTT. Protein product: CASSQPGDTQYF.

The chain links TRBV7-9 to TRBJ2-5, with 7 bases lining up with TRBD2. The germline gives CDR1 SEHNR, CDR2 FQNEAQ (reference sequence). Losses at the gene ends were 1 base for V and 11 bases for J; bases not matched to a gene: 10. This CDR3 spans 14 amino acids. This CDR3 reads CASSLDGLRGLQYF. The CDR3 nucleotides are TGTGCCAGCAGCTTAGACGGTCTCCGGGGACTACAGTACTTC.